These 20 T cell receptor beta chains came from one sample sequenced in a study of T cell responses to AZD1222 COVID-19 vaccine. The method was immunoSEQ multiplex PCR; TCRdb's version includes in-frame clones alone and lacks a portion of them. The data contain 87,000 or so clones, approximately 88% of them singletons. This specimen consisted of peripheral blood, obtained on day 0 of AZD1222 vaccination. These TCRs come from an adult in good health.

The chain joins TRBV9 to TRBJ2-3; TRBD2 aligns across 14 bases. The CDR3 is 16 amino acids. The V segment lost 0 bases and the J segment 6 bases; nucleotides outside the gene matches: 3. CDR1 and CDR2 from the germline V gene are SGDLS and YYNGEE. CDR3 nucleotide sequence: TGTGCCAGCAGCGTAGGGACTAGCGGGGGGTTGGATACGCAGTATTTT. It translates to CASSVGTSGGLDTQYF.

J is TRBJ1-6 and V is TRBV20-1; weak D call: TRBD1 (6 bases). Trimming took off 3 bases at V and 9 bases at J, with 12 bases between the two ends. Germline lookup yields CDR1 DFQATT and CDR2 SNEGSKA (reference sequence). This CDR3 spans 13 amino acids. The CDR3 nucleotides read TGCAGTGCTAGTACAGGGATTGGTTCACCCCTCCACTTT. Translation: CSASTGIGSPLHF.

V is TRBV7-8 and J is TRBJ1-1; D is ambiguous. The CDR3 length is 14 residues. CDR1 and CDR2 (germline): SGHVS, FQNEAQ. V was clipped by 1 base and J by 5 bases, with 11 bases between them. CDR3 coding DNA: TGTGCCAGCAGCTTAGATCTCAGGAGGACTGAAGCTTTCTTT. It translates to CASSLDLRRTEAFF.

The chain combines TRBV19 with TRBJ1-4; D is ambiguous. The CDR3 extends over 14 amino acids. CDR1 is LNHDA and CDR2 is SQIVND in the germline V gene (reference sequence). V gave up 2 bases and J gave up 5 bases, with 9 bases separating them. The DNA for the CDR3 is TGTGCCAGTAGTATAAGAGGTTTAAATGAAAAACTGTTTTTT. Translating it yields CASSIRGLNEKLFF.

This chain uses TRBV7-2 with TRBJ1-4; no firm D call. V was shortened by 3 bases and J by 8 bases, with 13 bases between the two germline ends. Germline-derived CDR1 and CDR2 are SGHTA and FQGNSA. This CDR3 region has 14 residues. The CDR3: CASSFMGLDEKLFF. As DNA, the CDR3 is TGTGCCAGCAGCTTTATGGGTTTAGACGAAAAACTGTTTTTT.

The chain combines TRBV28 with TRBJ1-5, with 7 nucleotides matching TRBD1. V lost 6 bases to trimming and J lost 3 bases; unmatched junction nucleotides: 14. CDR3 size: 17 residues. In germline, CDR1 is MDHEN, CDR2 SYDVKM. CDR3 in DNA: TGTGCCAGCAGGCCAGGGGGTGCAGCGGGATACAATCAGCCCCAGCATTTT. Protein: CASRPGGAAGYNQPQHF.

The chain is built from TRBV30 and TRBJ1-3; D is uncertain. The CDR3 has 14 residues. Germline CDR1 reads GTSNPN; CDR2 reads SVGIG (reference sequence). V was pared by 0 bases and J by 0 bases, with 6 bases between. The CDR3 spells CAWSVSVSGNTIYF. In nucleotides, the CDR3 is TGTGCCTGGAGTGTTTCGGTCTCTGGAAACACCATATATTTT.

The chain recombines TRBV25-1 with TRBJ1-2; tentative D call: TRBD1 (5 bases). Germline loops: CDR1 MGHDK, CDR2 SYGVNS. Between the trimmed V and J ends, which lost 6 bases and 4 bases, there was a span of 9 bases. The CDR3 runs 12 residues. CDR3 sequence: CASRAQGYGYTF. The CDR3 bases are TGTGCCAGCAGGGCCCAGGGCTATGGCTACACCTTC.

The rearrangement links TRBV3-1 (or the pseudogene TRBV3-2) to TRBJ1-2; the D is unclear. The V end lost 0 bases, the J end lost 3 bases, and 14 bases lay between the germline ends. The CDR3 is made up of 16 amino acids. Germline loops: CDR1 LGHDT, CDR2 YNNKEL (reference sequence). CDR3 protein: CASSQDLTRTDYGYTF. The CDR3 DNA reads TGTGCCAGCAGCCAAGATCTAACACGGACGGACTATGGCTACACCTTC.

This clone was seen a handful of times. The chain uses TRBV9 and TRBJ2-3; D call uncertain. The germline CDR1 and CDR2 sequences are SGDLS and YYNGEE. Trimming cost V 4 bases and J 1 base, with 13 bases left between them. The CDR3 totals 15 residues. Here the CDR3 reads CASSLRSVGTDTQYF. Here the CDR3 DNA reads TGTGCCAGCAGCCTAAGGAGCGTGGGCACAGATACGCAGTATTTT.

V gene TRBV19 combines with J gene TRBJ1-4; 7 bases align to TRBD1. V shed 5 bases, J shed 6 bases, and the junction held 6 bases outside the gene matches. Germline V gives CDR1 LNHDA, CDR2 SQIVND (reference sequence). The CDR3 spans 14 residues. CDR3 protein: CASSSRGLDEKLFF. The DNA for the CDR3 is TGTGCCAGTAGTTCAAGGGGGCTGGATGAAAAACTGTTTTTT.

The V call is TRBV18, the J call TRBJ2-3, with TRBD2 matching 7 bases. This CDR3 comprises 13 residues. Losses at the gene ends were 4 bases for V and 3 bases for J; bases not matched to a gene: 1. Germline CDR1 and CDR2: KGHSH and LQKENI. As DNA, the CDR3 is TGTGCCAGCTCACGGGGGGGAACAGATACGCAGTATTTT. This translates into CASSRGGTDTQYF.

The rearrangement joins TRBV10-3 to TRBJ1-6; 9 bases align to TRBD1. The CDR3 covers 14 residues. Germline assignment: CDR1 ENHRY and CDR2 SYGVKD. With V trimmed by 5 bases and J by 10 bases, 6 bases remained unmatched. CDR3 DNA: TGTGCCATCAGTCCGGGACAGGGTTACTCACCCCTCCACTTT. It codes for CAISPGQGYSPLHF.

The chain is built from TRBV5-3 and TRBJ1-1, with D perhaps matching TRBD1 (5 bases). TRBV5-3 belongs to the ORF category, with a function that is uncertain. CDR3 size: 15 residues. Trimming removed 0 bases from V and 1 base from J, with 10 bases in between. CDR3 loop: CARSLGSQGNTEAFF. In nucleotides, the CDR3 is TGTGCCAGAAGCTTGGGATCCCAGGGGAACACTGAAGCTTTCTTT.

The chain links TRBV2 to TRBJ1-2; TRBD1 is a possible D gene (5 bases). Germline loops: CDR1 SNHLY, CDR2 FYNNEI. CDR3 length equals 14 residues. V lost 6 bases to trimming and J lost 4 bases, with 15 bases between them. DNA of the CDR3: TGTGCCAGCAGAGCTTCCGGGACGGTCTATGGCTACACCTTC. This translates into CASRASGTVYGYTF.

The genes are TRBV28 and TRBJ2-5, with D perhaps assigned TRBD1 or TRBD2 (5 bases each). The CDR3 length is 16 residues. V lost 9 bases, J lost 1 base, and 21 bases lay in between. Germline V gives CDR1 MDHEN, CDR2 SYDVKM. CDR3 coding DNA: TGTGCCAGTAGCGCGCTACCGGGACCGCTCCAAGAGACCCAGTACTTC. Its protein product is CASSALPGPLQETQYF.

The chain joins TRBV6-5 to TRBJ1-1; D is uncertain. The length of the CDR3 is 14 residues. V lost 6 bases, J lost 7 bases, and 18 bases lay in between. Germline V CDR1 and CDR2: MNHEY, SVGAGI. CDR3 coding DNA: TGTGCCAGCAGCCCCCAGACAATTGGGATTGAAGCTTTCTTT. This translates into CASSPQTIGIEAFF.

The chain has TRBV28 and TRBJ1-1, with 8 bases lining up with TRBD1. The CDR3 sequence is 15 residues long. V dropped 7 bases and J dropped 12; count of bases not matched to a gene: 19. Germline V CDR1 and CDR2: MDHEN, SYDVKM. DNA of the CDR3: TGTGCCAGCAAGGGTGATATTGTGCGGGGACAGGTCACTTTCTTT. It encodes CASKGDIVRGQVTFF.

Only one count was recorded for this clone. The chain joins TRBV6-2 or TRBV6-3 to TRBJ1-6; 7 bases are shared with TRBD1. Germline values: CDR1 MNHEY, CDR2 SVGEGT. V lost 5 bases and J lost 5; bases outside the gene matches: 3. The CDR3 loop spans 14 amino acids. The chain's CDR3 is CASSRDRDNSPLHF. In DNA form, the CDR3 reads TGTGCCAGCAGTCGGGACAGAGATAATTCACCCCTCCACTTT.

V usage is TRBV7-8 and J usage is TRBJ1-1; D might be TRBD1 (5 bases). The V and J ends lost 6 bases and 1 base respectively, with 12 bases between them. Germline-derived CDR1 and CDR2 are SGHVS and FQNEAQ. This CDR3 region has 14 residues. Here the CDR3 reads CASSLGHWNTEAFF. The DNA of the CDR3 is TGTGCCAGCAGTCTTGGACACTGGAACACTGAAGCTTTCTTT.